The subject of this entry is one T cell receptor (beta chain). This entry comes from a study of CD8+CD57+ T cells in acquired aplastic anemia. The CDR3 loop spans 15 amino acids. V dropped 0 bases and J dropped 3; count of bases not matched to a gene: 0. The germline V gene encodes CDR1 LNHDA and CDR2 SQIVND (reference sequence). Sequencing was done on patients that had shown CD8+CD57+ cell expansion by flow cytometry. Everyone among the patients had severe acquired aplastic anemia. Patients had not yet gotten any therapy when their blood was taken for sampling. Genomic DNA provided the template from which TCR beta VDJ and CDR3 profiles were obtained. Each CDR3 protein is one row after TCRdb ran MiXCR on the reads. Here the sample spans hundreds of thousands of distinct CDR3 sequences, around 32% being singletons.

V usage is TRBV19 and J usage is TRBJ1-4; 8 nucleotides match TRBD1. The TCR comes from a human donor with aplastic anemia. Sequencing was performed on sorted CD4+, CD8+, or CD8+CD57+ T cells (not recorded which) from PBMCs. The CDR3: CASSIDRGPNEKLFF. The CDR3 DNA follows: TGTGCCAGTAGTATAGACAGGGGGCCTAATGAAAAACTGTTTTTT.